This is a list of T cell receptor beta chains from one sample in a study of OX40 agonist ivuxolimab in advanced cancers. Clones were sequenced by immunoSEQ multiplex PCR, and TCRdb holds only the in-frame ones, with some missing. The data show fewer than 85,000 clones, more than 85% seen once. The sequencing here drew on CD4+ or CD8+ T cells sorted from blood, taken in a trial of the OX40 agonist ivuxolimab. The receptors here all came from an adult with an advanced solid tumor such as melanoma, head and neck, liver or kidney cancer. Both conserved end residues are part of each CDR3. A D gene is named only where the DNA matches it firmly. Where a row states a size, it is once, few, many or the class of an expanded clone; other rows omit it.

clone_size | d_call | v_call | cdr3_aa
. | . | TRBV19 | CASSIGGGKQETQYF
. | . | TRBV5-5 | CASSMSLPADTQYF
. | TRBD1 | TRBV5-4 | CASSFLQGENIQYF
. | . | TRBV7-2 | CASSLPWGSSGNTIYF
. | . | TRBV6-5 | CASTKGSGRYEQYF
. | . | TRBV7-9 | CASSFVGQSRGGELFF
. | . | TRBV7-3 | CASGPTSTDTQYF
. | TRBD1 | TRBV11-3 | CASRTGGETQYF
. | TRBD2 | TRBV4-2 | CASSRGGTSGLLEQFF
. | TRBD1 | TRBV27 | CASSRRTGPDIQYF
. | TRBD1 | TRBV4-2 | CASSQDAAGGPDTQYF
. | . | TRBV10-3 | CAIRPGTDTYEQYF
. | . | TRBV7-2 | CASSLSGSTDTQYF
. | TRBD1 | TRBV28 | CASSTGTGGYTGELFF
. | . | TRBV2 | CASSELWNTGELFF
. | . | TRBV11-3 | CASSLDRGREQFF
once | TRBD2 | TRBV14 | CASSQLAGDYNEQFF
. | . | TRBV5-8 | CASSLGRRGPQHF
. | . | TRBV5-5 | CASSLEVGPSYEQYF
. | . | TRBV19 | CASSIVGRNTGELFF
. | . | TRBV2 | CASSGDWAAQYF
. | . | TRBV7-9 | CASSFDPDTQYF
once | . | TRBV7-9 | CASSSSRITDTQYF
. | . | TRBV6-6 | CASRRQVPSGNTIYF
. | . | TRBV19 | CASSIAAGNQPQHF
. | . | TRBV7-9 | CASSQGNYGYTF
. | . | TRBV6-1 | CASSAQEGWEETQYF
. | TRBD1 | TRBV6-5 | CASSRSGGENTEAFF
. | . | TRBV6-5 | CASSLRQGEKLFF
. | TRBD2 | TRBV7-9 | CASSSYPGLAAYNEQFF
. | . | TRBV7-2 | CASSLGHRTDTQYF